This T cell receptor beta chain was obtained from a study of blood T cell repertoires in COVID-19. At the level of the study: The United States, Italy and Spain provided the acute and convalescent COVID-19 samples.

Produced via immunoSEQ multiplex PCR; TCRdb's table is partial and in-frame only. This table has about 76,000 clones, 85% appearing once. Germline lookup yields CDR1 MGHDK and CDR2 SYGVNS. V was shortened by 1 base and J by 1 base, with 7 bases between the two germline ends. The CDR3 extends over 15 amino acids. The chain is built from TRBV25-1 and TRBJ2-2; a possible D gene is TRBD2 (6 bases). The sequencing sample was made of peripheral blood. This sequence was found in a man aged 45-65 years with COVID-19, enrolled during active disease. CDR3 nucleotides: TGTGCCAGCAGTGAATTGGGGGGGAACACCGGGGAGCTGTTTTTT. Translating it yields CASSELGGNTGELFF.